These 8 T cell receptor beta chains were sequenced from one sample in a study of T cells in Graves' hyperthyroidism and ophthalmopathy (dated by TCRdb to the late 2010s). The protocol used for the library was multiplex PCR. Data came from an Illumina HiSeq 2000. Amplification of TCR beta CDR3 regions was carried out from RNA transcripts. The TCR CDR3 was subjected to a first round of RT-PCR using the HTBI primer set and the Qiagen OneStep RT-PCR kit. TCRdb cleaned the public reads at Q25 with fastp, built clones with MiXCR and kept in-frame beta chains. Duplicate CDR3 protein sequences are folded into a single record with the most common DNA and genes. The sample yields fewer than 800,000 distinct CDR3 sequences; about 16% were counted once. Under 10% of the sample is taken by the ten largest. Sequences were obtained from blood. The receptors were gathered from a man younger than 35 with Graves' hyperthyroidism.

This chain connects TRBV6-1 to TRBJ1-2; no definite D call. The V end lost 5 bases, the J end lost 4 bases, and 17 bases lay between the germline ends. This CDR3 comprises 15 residues. CDR1 and CDR2 (germline): MNHNS, SASEGT. The DNA for the CDR3 is TGTGCCAGCAGTACCCTTCGGGCGGGTGGCTATGGCTACACCTTC. Amino acids: CASSTLRAGGYGYTF.

Ten or more counts support this clonotype. This rearrangement joins TRBV7-8 to TRBJ1-6; D perhaps matches TRBD1 (6 bases). From germline, CDR1 is SGHVS and CDR2 FQNEAQ. This CDR3 region has 13 residues. Trimming took off 4 bases at V and 9 bases at J, with 10 bases between the two ends. As DNA, the CDR3 is TGTGCCAGCAGCTCAGGGGACGGTTCACCCCTCCACTTT. Amino acids: CASSSGDGSPLHF.

This clonotype came up many times. This rearrangement joins TRBV11-2 to TRBJ2-2, with 9 nucleotides matching TRBD2. CDR3 length: 15 amino acids. V shed 7 bases and J 4 bases; nucleotides not matched to a gene: 7. CDR1 is SGHAT and CDR2 is FQNNGV in the germline V gene. CDR3 in amino acids: CASNGGRASTGELFF. The CDR3 coding sequence is TGTGCCAGCAATGGCGGGAGGGCCTCCACCGGGGAGCTGTTTTTT. The variable domain in full, completed from reference TRBV11-2 and TRBJ2-2, reads EAGVAQSPRYKIIEKRQSVAFWCNPISGHATLYWYQQILGQGPKLLIQFQNNGVVDDSQLPKDRFSAERLKGVDSTLKIQPAKLEDSAVYLCASNGGRASTGELFFGEGSRLTVL.

This chain connects TRBV28 to TRBJ1-5, with TRBD1 matching 11 bases. The trim removed 4 bases at V and 7 bases at J, leaving 9 bases unmatched. This CDR3 is 16 amino acids long. The germline gives CDR1 MDHEN, CDR2 SYDVKM. CDR3 coding DNA: TGTGCCAGCAGTTCCAATTATCGGGACAGGGGGCAGCCCCAGCATTTT. Its translation: CASSSNYRDRGQPQHF.

This clonotype was found a few times. J is TRBJ2-3 and V is TRBV19, with TRBD1 as a possible D gene (6 bases). V dropped 5 bases and J dropped 3 bases, with 12 bases sitting between them. The CDR3 runs to 14 residues. Germline V gives CDR1 LNHDA, CDR2 SQIVND (reference sequence). The CDR3 here is CASSVRTATDTQYF. The CDR3 bases are TGTGCCAGTAGTGTCAGGACAGCTACAGATACGCAGTATTTT.

This clonotype showed up just a few times. This chain links TRBV20-1 with TRBJ2-3; maybe TRBD2 (6 bases). The CDR3 runs 12 residues. V dropped 0 bases and J dropped 6 bases, with 7 bases sitting between them. Per the germline V gene, CDR1 is DFQATT and CDR2 is SNEGSKA (reference sequence). CDR3 nucleotides: TGCAGTGCTAGAGATGGGGGGGATACGCAGTATTTT. Translation gives CSARDGGDTQYF.

Ten or more counts support this clonotype. This chain connects TRBV5-1 to TRBJ1-2, with 8 bases fitting TRBD1. CDR3 length equals 16 residues. J lost 7 bases, V lost 2 bases, and 13 bases had no gene match. CDR1 SGHRS and CDR2 YFSETQ come from the germline V gene. The CDR3 DNA sequence: TGCGCCAGCAGCTTACCCTCACCCAGGGGGCTGAGTGGCTACACCTTC. Protein sequence: CASSLPSPRGLSGYTF.

The rearrangement links TRBV18 to TRBJ2-5; the D gene is possibly TRBD2 (5 bases). The CDR3 spans 12 residues. Per the germline V gene, CDR1 is KGHSH and CDR2 is LQKENI. Trimming shortened V by 3 bases and J by 10 bases, and 12 bases separated the two germline ends. In DNA form, the CDR3 reads TGTGCCAGCTCACCGGGAGTGGTGGGCCAGTACTTC. Its translation is CASSPGVVGQYF.